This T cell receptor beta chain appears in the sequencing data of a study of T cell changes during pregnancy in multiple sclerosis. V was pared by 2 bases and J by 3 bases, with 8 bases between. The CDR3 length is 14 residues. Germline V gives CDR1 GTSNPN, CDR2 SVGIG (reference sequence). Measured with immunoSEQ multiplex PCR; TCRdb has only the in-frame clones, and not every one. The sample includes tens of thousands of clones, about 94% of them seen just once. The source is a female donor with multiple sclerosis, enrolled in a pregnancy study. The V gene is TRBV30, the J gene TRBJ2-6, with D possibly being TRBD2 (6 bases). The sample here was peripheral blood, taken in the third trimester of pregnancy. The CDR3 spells CAWSTGDGANVLTF. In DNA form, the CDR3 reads TGTGCCTGGAGTACGGGGGATGGGGCCAACGTCCTGACTTTC.